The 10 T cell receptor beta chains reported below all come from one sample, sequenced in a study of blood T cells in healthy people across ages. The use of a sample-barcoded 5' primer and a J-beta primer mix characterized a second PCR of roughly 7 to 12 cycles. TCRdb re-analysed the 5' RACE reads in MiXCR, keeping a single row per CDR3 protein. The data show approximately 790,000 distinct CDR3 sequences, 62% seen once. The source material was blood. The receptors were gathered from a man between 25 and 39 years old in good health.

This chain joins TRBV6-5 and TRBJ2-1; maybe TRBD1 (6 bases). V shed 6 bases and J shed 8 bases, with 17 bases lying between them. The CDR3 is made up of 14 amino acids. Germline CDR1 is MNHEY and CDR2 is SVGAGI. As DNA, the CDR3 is TGTGCCAGCAGCTACCTTGGGGGCGGCCATGAGCAGTTCTTC. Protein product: CASSYLGGGHEQFF.

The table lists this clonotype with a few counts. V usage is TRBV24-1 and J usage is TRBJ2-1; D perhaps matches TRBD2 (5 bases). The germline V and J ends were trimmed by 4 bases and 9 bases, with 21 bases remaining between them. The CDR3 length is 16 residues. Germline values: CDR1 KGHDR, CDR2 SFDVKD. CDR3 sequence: CATSDPYQERQAEQFF. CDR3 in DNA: TGTGCCACCAGTGACCCTTATCAGGAGCGGCAGGCTGAGCAGTTCTTC.

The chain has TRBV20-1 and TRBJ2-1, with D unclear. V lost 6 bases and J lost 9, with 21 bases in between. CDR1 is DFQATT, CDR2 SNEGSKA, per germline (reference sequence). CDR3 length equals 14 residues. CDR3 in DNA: TGCAGTGCCCCCTTGTTTAAAATTGTTGGTGAGCAGTTCTTC. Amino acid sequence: CSAPLFKIVGEQFF.

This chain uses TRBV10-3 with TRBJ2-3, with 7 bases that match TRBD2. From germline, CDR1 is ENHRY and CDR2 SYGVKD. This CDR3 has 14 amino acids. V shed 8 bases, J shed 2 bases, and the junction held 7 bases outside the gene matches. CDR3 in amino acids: CAIGRGSSTDTQYF. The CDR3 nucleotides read TGTGCCATCGGGCGGGGGAGCTCCACAGATACGCAGTATTTT.

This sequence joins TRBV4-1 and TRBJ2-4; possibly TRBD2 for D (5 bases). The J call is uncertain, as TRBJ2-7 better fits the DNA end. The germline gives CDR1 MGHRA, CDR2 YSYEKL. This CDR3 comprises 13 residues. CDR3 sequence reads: CASSQGERYEQYF. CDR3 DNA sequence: TGCGCCAGCAGCCAAGGGGAGAGATACGAGCAGTACTTC.

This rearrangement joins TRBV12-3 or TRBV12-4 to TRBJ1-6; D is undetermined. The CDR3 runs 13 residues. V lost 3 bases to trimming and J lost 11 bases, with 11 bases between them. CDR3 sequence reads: CASSFRGTAPLHF. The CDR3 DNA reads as TGTGCCAGCAGTTTTCGGGGTACCGCACCCCTCCACTTT.

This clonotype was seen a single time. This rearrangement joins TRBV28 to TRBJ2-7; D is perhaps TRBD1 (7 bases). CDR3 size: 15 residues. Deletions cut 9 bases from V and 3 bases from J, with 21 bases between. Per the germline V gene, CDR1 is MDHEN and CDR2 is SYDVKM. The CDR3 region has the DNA TGTGCCAGTTTATTGGCGGGGCCAGGGGGCTACGAGCAGTACTTC. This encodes CASLLAGPGGYEQYF.

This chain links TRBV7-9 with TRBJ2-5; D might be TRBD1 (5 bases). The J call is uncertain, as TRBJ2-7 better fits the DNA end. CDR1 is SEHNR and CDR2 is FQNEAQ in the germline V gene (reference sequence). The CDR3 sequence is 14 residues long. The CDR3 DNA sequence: TGTGCCAGCAGCTTAGCCCAGGGAATTTACGAGCAGTACTTC. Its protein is CASSLAQGIYEQYF.

This CDR3 reads CASVGLRHNEQFF. CDR3 sequence (DNA): TGTGCCAGCGTAGGGTTGAGGCACAATGAGCAGTTCTTC. The J gene is TRBJ2-1, the V gene TRBV2, with D unclear. V was shortened by 8 bases and J by 5 bases, with 13 bases between the two germline ends. CDR1 is SNHLY and CDR2 is FYNNEI in the germline V gene. The CDR3 length is 13 residues.

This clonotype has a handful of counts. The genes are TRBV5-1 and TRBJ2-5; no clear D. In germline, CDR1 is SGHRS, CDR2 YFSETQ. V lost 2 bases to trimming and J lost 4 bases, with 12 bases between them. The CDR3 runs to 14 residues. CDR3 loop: CASSLRTDPETQYF. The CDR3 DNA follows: TGCGCCAGCAGCTTACGGACGGACCCAGAGACCCAGTACTTC.